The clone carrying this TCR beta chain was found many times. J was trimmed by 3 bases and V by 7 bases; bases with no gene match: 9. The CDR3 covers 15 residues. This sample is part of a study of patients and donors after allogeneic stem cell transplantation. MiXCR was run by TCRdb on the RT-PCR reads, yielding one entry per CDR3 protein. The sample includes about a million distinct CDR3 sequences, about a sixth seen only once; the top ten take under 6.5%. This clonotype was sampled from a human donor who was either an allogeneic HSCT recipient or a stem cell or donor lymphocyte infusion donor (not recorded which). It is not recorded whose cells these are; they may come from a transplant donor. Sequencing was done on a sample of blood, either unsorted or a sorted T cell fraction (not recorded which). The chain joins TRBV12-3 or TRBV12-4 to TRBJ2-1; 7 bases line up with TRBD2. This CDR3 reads CASTLGTTYYNEQFF. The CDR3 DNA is TGTGCCAGCACCCTAGGGACTACGTACTACAATGAGCAGTTCTTC.